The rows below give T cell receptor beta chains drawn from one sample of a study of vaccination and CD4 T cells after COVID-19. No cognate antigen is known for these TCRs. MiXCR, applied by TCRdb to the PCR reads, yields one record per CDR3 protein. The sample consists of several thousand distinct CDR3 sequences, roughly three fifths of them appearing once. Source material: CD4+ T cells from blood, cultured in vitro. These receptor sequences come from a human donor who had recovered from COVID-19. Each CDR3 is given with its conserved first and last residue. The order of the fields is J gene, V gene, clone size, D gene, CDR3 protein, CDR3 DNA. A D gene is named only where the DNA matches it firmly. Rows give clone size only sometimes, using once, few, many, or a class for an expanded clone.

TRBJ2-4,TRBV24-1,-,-,CATMGPENIQYF,TGTGCCACCATGGGACCCGAAAACATTCAGTACTTC
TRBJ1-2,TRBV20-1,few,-,CSARGEGNYGYTF,TGCAGTGCTAGAGGGGAGGGAAACTATGGCTACACCTTC
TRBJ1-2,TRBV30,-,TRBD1,CAWSGTGYGYTF,TGTGCCTGGAGTGGGACAGGCTATGGCTACACCTTC
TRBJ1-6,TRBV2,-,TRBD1,CASRGDTGVSPLHF,TGTGCCAGCAGAGGCGACACAGGGGTCTCACCCCTCCACTTT
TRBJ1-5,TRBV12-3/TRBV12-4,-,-,CASTRGGQPQHF,TGTGCCAGCACCCGAGGGGGTCAGCCCCAGCATTTT
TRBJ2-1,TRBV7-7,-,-,CASSPQRSSYNEQFF,TGTGCTAGCAGCCCCCAGCGGAGCTCCTACAATGAGCAGTTCTTC
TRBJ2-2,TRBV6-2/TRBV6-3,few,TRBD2,CALGGTSGFSWATGELFF,TGTGCCCTCGGGGGGACTAGCGGCTTCAGTTGGGCCACCGGGGAGCTGTTTTTT
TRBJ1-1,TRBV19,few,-,CASSMGDLNTEAFF,TGTGCCAGTAGTATGGGGGACCTTAACACTGAAGCTTTCTTT
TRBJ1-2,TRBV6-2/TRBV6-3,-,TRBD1,CASSYSTSGTGYGYTF,TGTGCCAGCAGTTACTCGACGTCCGGGACAGGTTATGGCTACACCTTC
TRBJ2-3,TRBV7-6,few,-,CASSDRRGDTQYF,TGTGCCAGCAGCGACCGGAGGGGGGATACGCAGTATTTT
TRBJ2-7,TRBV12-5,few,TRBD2,CASALTLGGAYEQYF,TGTGCTAGTGCCCTGACCCTCGGGGGGGCCTACGAGCAGTACTTC